The clone carrying this TCR beta chain has more than one count but fewer than ten. What it recognizes is unknown. This record comes from a study of identical twins. Study-wide results and caveats: With abundant cord blood beta clonotypes, insertions were fewer; memory repertoires showed no such pattern.

All donors were healthy Caucasians. Template switching added a universal primer binding site, and final cDNA carried unique molecular identifiers. TCRdb re-called the 5' RACE reads with MiXCR, one entry per CDR3 protein. The sample gives roughly 720,000 distinct CDR3 sequences, around a sixth of which show up once; around 13% is in the top ten. The germline V gene has CDR1 SGHRS and CDR2 YFSETQ. The V gene lost 4 bases and the J gene lost 6 bases, with 13 bases spanning the gap. The CDR3 is made up of 13 amino acids. The same sample was also used in a study of T cells expressing NK-cell markers.

The chain links TRBV5-1 to TRBJ1-2; D perhaps matches TRBD1 (6 bases). Sequencing was done on a sample of PBMCs. The TCR originated in a woman between 18 and 29 years old in good health. The CDR3 DNA reads TGCGCCAGCAGCCTGCAGGGGTTAGATGGCTACACCTTC. Translation gives CASSLQGLDGYTF. Supplemented by reference TRBV5-1 and TRBJ1-2, the full variable domain reads KAGVTQTPRYLIKTRGQQVTLSCSPISGHRSVSWYQQTPGQGLQFLFEYFSETQRNKGNFPGRFSGRQFSNSRSEMNVSTLELGDSALYLCASSLQGLDGYTFGSGTRLTVV.